This T cell receptor (beta chain) appears in the sequencing data of a study of blood T cell repertoires in COVID-19. This clone was observed once. CDR3 length: 16 residues. Per the germline V gene, CDR1 is MDHEN and CDR2 is SYDVKM. The trim removed 6 bases at V and 3 bases at J, leaving 9 bases unmatched. Authors' processing steps: Estimation of nucleated cell counts was performed using reference gene primer amplification. Data came from immunoSEQ multiplex PCR; TCRdb stores just in-frame clones and leaves some out. V and J calls plus clone size are reproduced from that table; the DNA served to infer D and trimming. Of about 220,000 clones in the sample, roughly four fifths were seen once.

Sequencing was done on a sample of peripheral blood. The TCR originated in a woman aged 70 to 79 with COVID-19, enrolled during active disease. The V and J genes are TRBV28 and TRBJ2-7, with 12 bases fitting TRBD2. CDR3 DNA sequence: TGTGCCAGCAGACTAGCGGGAGGCTCCCTTCACTACGAGCAGTACTTC. It codes for CASRLAGGSLHYEQYF.